This T cell receptor (beta chain) was captured in a study of blood T cell repertoires in COVID-19. Study at large: The United States, Italy and Spain were the sources of the acute and convalescent COVID-19 samples.

The age range of participants was about 18 to 95 years, with residence in about two dozen US areas. Each participant's cohort was designated according to participant-reported clinical history. In Cohort 3, a recovered donor had either two negative PCRs, clearance, or symptom resolution. With respect to this clone: The sample holds other DNA sequences that translate to the same CDR3.

Measured with immunoSEQ multiplex PCR; TCRdb has only the in-frame clones, and not every one. The sample holds about 140,000 clones, nearly 80% seen once. Sequences were obtained from PBMCs or T cells enriched from blood (not recorded which). The sequence was obtained from a woman between 50 and 59 years old who had recovered from COVID-19.

The CDR3: CASSLGTGDNQPQHF. The CDR3 bases are TGTGCCAGCAGCTTGGGGACAGGTGACAATCAGCCCCAGCATTTT. V usage is TRBV5-6 and J usage is TRBJ1-5; 7 nucleotides align to TRBD1. The CDR3 is 15 amino acids. CDR1 is SGHDT, CDR2 YYEEEE, per germline. The ends lost 0 bases at V and 3 bases at J; junction bases unmatched: 3.